Below, 20 T cell receptor beta chains from the same sample are listed, as sequenced in a study of shared clonotypes between healthy human individuals. The protocol was immunoSEQ multiplex PCR, while the TCRdb copy is restricted to in-frame clones and leaves out a portion. The sample lists approximately 2.5 million clones; 93% were seen once. The sample consisted of naive CD4+ T cells from PBMCs. As to subset: CD45RA+ positively selected. Every receptor here comes from a man aged 18-30 years in good health. Some clones in this sample may be carry-over from other donors' samples.

The chain recombines TRBV28 with TRBJ2-3, with TRBD2 identical over 9 bases. Germline CDR1 and CDR2: MDHEN and SYDVKM. With 7 bases clipped from V and 4 bases from J, the junction kept 6 bases outside the gene matches. The CDR3 spans 14 residues. The CDR3 region is CASTVSGSSDTQYF. In DNA form, the CDR3 reads TGTGCCAGCACCGTTAGCGGGAGCTCAGATACGCAGTATTTT.

This clone occurred once. CDR3 residues: CASGLGWGELFF. CDR3 DNA: TGTGCTAGTGGTTTAGGTTGGGGGGAGCTGTTTTTT. This chain joins TRBV12-5 and TRBJ2-2; unclear D gene. Germline CDR1 reads LGHNT; CDR2 reads FRNRAP. This CDR3 comprises 12 residues. Trimming removed 3 bases at V and 8 bases at J, with 7 bases between.

The chain links TRBV27 to TRBJ1-4, with TRBD1 matching 11 bases. CDR1 is MNHEY, CDR2 SMNVEV, per germline (reference sequence). The trim removed 1 base at V and 11 bases at J, leaving 3 bases unmatched. The CDR3 is 14 amino acids. In DNA form, the CDR3 reads TGTGCCAGCAGTTTATGGGGACAGGGGGAGAAACTGTTTTTT. Translated: CASSLWGQGEKLFF.

The gene calls are TRBV11-2 and TRBJ1-4; D gene uncertain. The CDR3 totals 14 residues. Trimming took off 5 bases at V and 2 bases at J, with 9 bases between the two ends. Germline assignment: CDR1 SGHAT and CDR2 FQNNGV. The CDR3 bases are TGTGCCAGCAGCCCGCGCGGGACTAATGAAAAACTGTTTTTT. Protein sequence: CASSPRGTNEKLFF.

The chain is built from TRBV6-5 and TRBJ2-3; D ambiguous. The CDR3 totals 14 residues. V shed 6 bases and J shed 1 base, with 11 bases lying between them. Germline lookup yields CDR1 MNHEY and CDR2 SVGAGI. The DNA of the CDR3 is TGTGCCAGCAGAGAAGGACCCGGCACAGATACGCAGTATTTT. It is translated as CASREGPGTDTQYF.

The genes are TRBV7-9 and TRBJ1-5; the D gene is possibly TRBD1 (6 bases). Deletions cut 1 base from V and 4 bases from J, with 11 bases between. From germline, CDR1 is SEHNR and CDR2 FQNEAQ (reference sequence). This CDR3 is 15 amino acids long. The CDR3 loop reads CASSLVGQINQPQHF. CDR3 sequence (DNA): TGTGCCAGCAGCTTAGTTGGACAGATAAATCAGCCCCAGCATTTT. The whole variable domain, filled in from reference TRBV7-9 and TRBJ1-5, reads DTGVSQNPRHKITKRGQNVTFRCDPISEHNRLYWYRQTLGQGPEFLTYFQNEAQLEKSRLLSDRFSAERPKGSFSTLEIQRTEQGDSAMYLCASSLVGQINQPQHFGDGTRLSIL.

A remark on this clone: A read error is possible here, since a much larger clone lies one base away. Other nucleotide sequences in the sample specify the same CDR3. V is TRBV6-6 and J is TRBJ1-5, with D unclear. CDR3 length: 11 amino acids. Trimming left V 4 bases short and J 6 bases short, with 4 bases between. From germline, CDR1 is MNHNY and CDR2 SVGAGI (reference sequence). The CDR3 is CASSLGQPQHF. The CDR3 bases are TGTGCCAGCAGTTTAGGTCAGCCCCAGCATTTT.

This chain links TRBV7-3 with TRBJ2-2; 9 bases map to TRBD2. CDR1 and CDR2 from the germline V gene are SGHTA and FQGTGA. The CDR3 spans 15 residues. The ends lost 2 bases at V and 4 bases at J; junction bases unmatched: 2. The CDR3 DNA reads as TGTGCCAGCAGCTTAGGTAGCGGGAGCACCGGGGAGCTGTTTTTT. Encoded protein: CASSLGSGSTGELFF.

J is TRBJ2-5 and V is TRBV6-5, with D unclear. The CDR3 is 14 residues long. The germline V gene encodes CDR1 MNHEY and CDR2 SVGAGI. Between the trimmed V and J ends, which lost 7 bases and 5 bases, there was a span of 17 bases. CDR3 residues: CASTKGYLTETQYF. The CDR3 bases are TGTGCCAGCACCAAGGGCTATTTGACGGAGACCCAGTACTTC.

The rearrangement uses TRBV2 and TRBJ1-4; a weak D match, TRBD1 (6 bases). CDR3 size: 12 residues. V dropped 8 bases and J dropped 2 bases, with 6 bases sitting between them. CDR1 SNHLY and CDR2 FYNNEI come from the germline V gene. The CDR3 nucleotides are TGTGCCAGCGGACAGACTAATGAAAAACTGTTTTTT. As protein: CASGQTNEKLFF.

Concerning this clone: This sample also contains other DNA sequences that code for the same CDR3. The chain has TRBV7-3 and TRBJ2-1; 9 bases are a match to TRBD2. V lost 5 bases, J lost 3 bases, and 5 bases stayed unmatched. In germline, CDR1 is SGHTA, CDR2 FQGTGA. The CDR3 spans 15 residues. The CDR3 DNA is TGTGCCAGCAGCCGAGCGGGAGGACTCTACAATGAGCAGTTCTTC. Translation: CASSRAGGLYNEQFF.

This clone has just one count. The genes are TRBV19 and TRBJ1-1; the D is unclear. The CDR3 runs 14 residues. Per the germline V gene, CDR1 is LNHDA and CDR2 is SQIVND (reference sequence). Trimming pared 5 bases from V and 2 bases from J, leaving 12 bases between. The CDR3 protein is CASSLGNGNTEAFF. As DNA, the CDR3 is TGTGCCAGTAGTTTAGGGAACGGAAACACTGAAGCTTTCTTT.

This chain uses TRBV27 with TRBJ1-1, with 10 bases matching TRBD1. The V and J ends lost 5 bases and 1 base, in that order; junction bases with no gene match: 4. Germline V lookup: CDR1 MNHEY, CDR2 SMNVEV (reference sequence). The CDR3 extends over 15 amino acids. DNA for the CDR3: TGTGCCAGCAGTAACGGGACAGGGGCGAACACTGAAGCTTTCTTT. Translation gives CASSNGTGANTEAFF.

This clone is a singleton in its sample. The CDR3 sequence is CASTEVSSDTEAFF. Here the CDR3 DNA reads TGTGCCAGCACCGAAGTGAGTTCCGACACTGAAGCTTTCTTT. The V and J genes are TRBV2 and TRBJ1-1; D is unresolved. The CDR3 covers 14 residues. CDR1 is SNHLY and CDR2 is FYNNEI in the germline V gene. V was pared by 7 bases and J by 3 bases, with 15 bases between.

This clone was seen a handful of times. The genes are TRBV5-6 and TRBJ1-1; D remains unclear. The CDR3 totals 11 residues. V was clipped by 4 bases and J by 4 bases, with 5 bases between them. Per the germline V gene, CDR1 is SGHDT and CDR2 is YYEEEE. The CDR3: CASSRATEAFF. In DNA form, the CDR3 reads TGTGCCAGCAGCAGAGCCACTGAAGCTTTCTTT.

The V call is TRBV5-1, the J call TRBJ2-1, with TRBD1 matching over 11 bases. V gave up 0 bases and J gave up 6 bases; unmatched junction bases: 14. The germline V gene has CDR1 SGHRS and CDR2 YFSETQ. The CDR3 contains 19 residues. The CDR3 region has the DNA TGCGCCAGCAGCTTGGCCGGTAAAGTCGGGACAGGGGGACGCAATGAGCAGTTCTTC. It is translated as CASSLAGKVGTGGRNEQFF.

With regard to this clone: Other DNA sequences in this specimen translate into the identical CDR3. The V call is TRBV18, the J call TRBJ2-5; D not certain. In germline, CDR1 is KGHSH, CDR2 LQKENI. Trimming removed 3 bases at V and 4 bases at J, with 6 bases between. The CDR3 extends over 12 amino acids. CDR3 sequence: CASSPTGETQYF. DNA for the CDR3: TGTGCCAGCTCACCTACGGGAGAGACCCAGTACTTC.

The V call is TRBV14, the J call TRBJ2-1, with 10 bases aligning to TRBD2. J lost 7 bases, V lost 6 bases, and 12 bases had no gene match. Germline V gene sequence: CDR1 SGHDN, CDR2 FVKESK. The CDR3 is 16 amino acids. As DNA, the CDR3 is TGTGCCAGCAGTCGCAGCGGGAGGGCTGGTTTGAATGAGCAGTTCTTC. It is translated as CASSRSGRAGLNEQFF.

This clone came up a few times. Here the CDR3 reads CASSLIAQVNTEAFF. In DNA, the CDR3 is TGCGCCAGCAGCCTGATTGCACAAGTGAACACTGAAGCTTTCTTT. The rearrangement links TRBV5-1 to TRBJ1-1; unclear D gene. The CDR3 runs to 15 residues. Germline V gene data show CDR1 as SGHRS and CDR2 as YFSETQ. V was clipped by 4 bases and J by 0 bases, with 13 bases between them. The full variable domain, rest sourced from reference TRBV5-1 and TRBJ1-1, is KAGVTQTPRYLIKTRGQQVTLSCSPISGHRSVSWYQQTPGQGLQFLFEYFSETQRNKGNFPGRFSGRQFSNSRSEMNVSTLELGDSALYLCASSLIAQVNTEAFFGQGTRLTVV.

The chain couples TRBV19 to TRBJ2-1; 11 positions match TRBD1. This CDR3 spans 20 amino acids. J gave up 0 bases and V 1 base, and 11 bases lay outside the gene matches. Per the germline V gene, CDR1 is LNHDA and CDR2 is SQIVND (reference sequence). CDR3 in amino acids: CASSIGGTGGFESSYNEQFF. For the CDR3, the DNA is TGTGCCAGTAGTATAGGAGGGACAGGGGGTTTCGAGAGCTCCTACAATGAGCAGTTCTTC.